The 10 T cell receptor beta chains given below trace back to one sample, sequenced in a study of T cells in pancreatic ductal adenocarcinoma. The method was immunoSEQ multiplex PCR; TCRdb's version includes in-frame clones alone and lacks a portion of them. This table has roughly 100,000 clones, over 90% appearing once. No neoadjuvant therapy was given to the selected pancreatic ductal adenocarcinoma patients before their surgery. What was sequenced was PBMCs. These receptors all stem from a human donor with pancreatic ductal adenocarcinoma.

The gene calls are TRBV5-5 and TRBJ2-4; possible D gene TRBD2, 5 bases. The germline V gene encodes CDR1 SGHKS and CDR2 YYEKEE (reference sequence). The CDR3 totals 16 residues. V lost 3 bases, J lost 0 bases, and 13 bases lay in between. The CDR3 loop is CASSYGGFLAKNIQYF. In DNA form, the CDR3 reads TGTGCCAGCAGCTACGGAGGTTTTCTAGCCAAAAACATTCAGTACTTC.

V usage is TRBV6-6 and J usage is TRBJ2-1; D gene uncertain. From germline, CDR1 is MNHNY and CDR2 SVGAGI (reference sequence). This CDR3 spans 12 amino acids. The V end lost 4 bases, the J end lost 4 bases, and 5 bases lay between the germline ends. The CDR3 here is CASSSPYNEQFF. The CDR3 nucleotides are TGTGCCAGCAGTTCCCCTTACAATGAGCAGTTCTTC.

This rearrangement joins TRBV6-1 to TRBJ1-3; D remains unclear. V lost 11 bases to trimming and J lost 1 base, with 9 bases between them. The CDR3 covers 12 residues. Per the germline V gene, CDR1 is MNHNS and CDR2 is SASEGT. The CDR3 loop is CASVSSGNTIYF. The CDR3 DNA sequence: TGTGCCTCCGTCAGTTCTGGAAACACCATATATTTT.

V gene TRBV28 combines with J gene TRBJ2-7; weak D call: TRBD1 (6 bases). V shed 6 bases and J shed 2 bases, with 20 bases lying between them. Germline lookup yields CDR1 MDHEN and CDR2 SYDVKM. The CDR3 totals 16 residues. CDR3 region: CASSTPTGKVTYEQYF. The CDR3 DNA is TGTGCCAGCAGCACCCCGACAGGAAAAGTTACCTACGAGCAGTACTTC.

The genes are TRBV10-1 and TRBJ1-4, with D hard to call. The germline CDR1 and CDR2 sequences are WNHNN and SYGVQD (reference sequence). V was shortened by 0 bases and J by 10 bases, with 9 bases between the two germline ends. This CDR3 is 13 amino acids long. For the CDR3, the DNA is TGCGCCAGCAGTGAGTCGGCCCGGGGAAAACTGTTTTTT. Translation: CASSESARGKLFF.

This rearrangement joins TRBV4-3 to TRBJ2-4; the match to TRBD1 covers 9 bases. The germline CDR1 and CDR2 sequences are LGHNA and YSLEER. The CDR3 sequence is 12 residues long. V lost 6 bases and J lost 7; bases outside the gene matches: 1. This chain's CDR3 is CASRDRGNIQYF. Here the CDR3 DNA reads TGCGCCAGCAGGGACAGGGGCAACATTCAGTACTTC.

The V call is TRBV4-1, the J call TRBJ2-7, with TRBD2 matching 9 bases. Germline trimming cut 3 bases from V and 7 bases from J; bases unmatched to any gene: 13. The CDR3 sequence is 16 residues long. Germline V gene sequence: CDR1 MGHRA, CDR2 YSYEKL. CDR3 sequence (DNA): TGCGCCAGCAGCCAGGATGCGGGAGGGGGATCTGAAGAGCAGTACTTC. This codes for CASSQDAGGGSEEQYF.

Only one count was recorded for this clone. The V and J genes are TRBV28 and TRBJ2-2; the match to TRBD1 covers 9 bases. Germline CDR1 and CDR2: MDHEN and SYDVKM. The CDR3 loop spans 16 amino acids. V was clipped by 6 bases and J by 7 bases; unmatched bases: 12. The CDR3: CASRTNPGTGFGELFF. CDR3 sequence (DNA): TGTGCCAGCAGAACCAATCCCGGGACAGGGTTCGGGGAGCTGTTTTTT.

This clone was seen only once. This sequence joins TRBV10-2 and TRBJ1-3, with D tentatively TRBD1 (6 bases). Trimming left V 6 bases short and J 6 bases short, with 18 bases between. CDR1 is WSHSY, CDR2 SAAADI, per germline. The CDR3 consists of 15 residues. CDR3 amino acids: CASRSTGGRENTIYF. In nucleotides, the CDR3 is TGCGCCAGCAGATCGACAGGAGGTCGGGAAAACACCATATATTTT.

The rearrangement uses TRBV10-3 and TRBJ2-7; a possible D gene is TRBD2 (5 bases). Germline V gene lookup returns CDR1 ENHRY and CDR2 SYGVKD. This CDR3 region has 13 residues. The V end lost 3 bases, the J end lost 0 bases, and 6 bases lay between the germline ends. The CDR3 bases are TGTGCCATCAGTGATGGGAGCTCCTACGAGCAGTACTTC. Translation gives CAISDGSSYEQYF.